The 12 T cell receptor beta chains below come from one sample, sequenced in a study of blood T cell repertoires in COVID-19. Assay used: immunoSEQ multiplex PCR; TCRdb lists only in-frame clones, some missing. The sample holds about 67,000 clones, approximately 90% seen once. The sample was peripheral blood. The receptors stem from a woman aged 60-70 years with acute or convalescent COVID-19.

This clone came up once. The chain combines TRBV12-3 or TRBV12-4 with TRBJ1-1; D is unclear. The V end was cut by 6 bases, the J end by 0 bases, with 8 bases between. The CDR3 contains 13 residues. The CDR3 DNA is TGTGCCAGCAGACTAAAATTGAACACTGAAGCTTTCTTT. It yields the protein CASRLKLNTEAFF.

The J gene is TRBJ1-2, the V gene TRBV10-1; 12 bases fit TRBD1. Losses at the gene ends were 0 bases for V and 8 bases for J; bases not matched to a gene: 7. Germline assignment: CDR1 WNHNN and CDR2 SYGVQD (reference sequence). The CDR3 totals 16 residues. DNA for the CDR3: TGCGCCAGCAGTGAGTCGGGGGACAGGGGGCTGATCGGCTACACCTTC. It codes for CASSESGDRGLIGYTF.

The rearrangement joins TRBV11-2 to TRBJ1-1, with TRBD1 as a possible D gene (6 bases). The CDR3 runs to 16 residues. The germline gives CDR1 SGHAT, CDR2 FQNNGV. V was trimmed by 11 bases and J by 5 bases, leaving 27 bases between them. The CDR3 loop reads CASRTWLGRGGTEAFF. CDR3 nucleotides: TGTGCCTCCCGGACCTGGCTTGGGAGGGGGGGGACTGAAGCTTTCTTT.

This clone was seen only once. The V and J genes are TRBV7-2 and TRBJ1-4; unclear D gene. Germline lookup yields CDR1 SGHTA and CDR2 FQGNSA. This CDR3 is 17 amino acids long. Between the trimmed V and J ends, which lost 6 bases and 7 bases, there was a span of 24 bases. The CDR3 loop reads CASSLRTVERVSEKLFF. CDR3 DNA: TGTGCCAGCAGTCTTAGAACGGTTGAGAGAGTTAGTGAAAAACTGTTTTTT.

The chain recombines TRBV4-2 with TRBJ2-4; 8 bases map to TRBD1. V shed 0 bases and J 2 bases; nucleotides not matched to a gene: 6. This CDR3 is 17 amino acids long. CDR1 is LGHNA and CDR2 is YNFKEQ in the germline V gene. The CDR3 reads CASSQEVGQGSKNIQYF. The CDR3, as DNA: TGTGCCAGCAGCCAAGAGGTCGGACAGGGTTCCAAAAACATTCAGTACTTC.

The chain links TRBV25-1 to TRBJ1-1, with no clear D. Germline V gene sequence: CDR1 MGHDK, CDR2 SYGVNS. CDR3 length: 15 residues. With 2 bases removed from V and 0 bases from J, the gap between germline ends came to 10 bases. For the CDR3, the DNA is TGTGCCAGCAGTGAAGAGGGCAGCTTGAACACTGAAGCTTTCTTT. Its protein product is CASSEEGSLNTEAFF.

The chain employs TRBV5-1 and TRBJ1-5; 8 bases are a match to TRBD1. Germline assignment: CDR1 SGHRS and CDR2 YFSETQ. With V trimmed by 1 base and J by 3 bases, 6 bases remained unmatched. The CDR3 contains 16 residues. This chain's CDR3 is CASSLKGQDHNQPQHF. The DNA for the CDR3 is TGCGCCAGCAGCTTGAAGGGACAGGATCACAATCAGCCCCAGCATTTT.

This clone has a single count. The V and J genes are TRBV18 and TRBJ1-1; TRBD1 might be the D (5 bases). The germline V and J ends were trimmed by 3 bases and 1 base, with 6 bases remaining between them. The germline gives CDR1 KGHSH, CDR2 LQKENI. The CDR3 contains 13 residues. Written as DNA, the CDR3 is TGTGCCAGCTCACCTCAGGGGAACACTGAAGCTTTCTTT. This translates into CASSPQGNTEAFF.

The chain has TRBV5-1 and TRBJ2-1; the match to TRBD2 covers 8 bases. The CDR3 is made up of 16 amino acids. V shed 1 base, J shed 1 base, and the junction held 4 bases outside the gene matches. CDR1 is SGHRS, CDR2 YFSETQ, per germline. This chain's CDR3 is CASSLPTSVSYNEQFF. The CDR3 DNA reads TGCGCCAGCAGCTTGCCGACTAGCGTTTCCTACAATGAGCAGTTCTTC.

V usage is TRBV7-6 and J usage is TRBJ1-2; TRBD1 agrees at 9 bases. The CDR3 consists of 15 residues. Per germline, CDR1 SGHVS and CDR2 FNYEAQ. J gave up 7 bases and V 4 bases, and 10 bases lay outside the gene matches. The CDR3 reads CASSYNRDRAGGYTF. DNA for the CDR3: TGTGCCAGCAGCTACAACCGGGACAGGGCCGGTGGCTACACCTTC.

The chain is built from TRBV10-3 and TRBJ2-5, with 12 nucleotides matching TRBD2. This CDR3 spans 13 amino acids. CDR1 is ENHRY, CDR2 SYGVKD, per germline. V shed 6 bases and J 5 bases; nucleotides not matched to a gene: 1. The CDR3 is CAISGTSGETQYF. DNA for the CDR3: TGTGCCATCAGCGGGACTAGCGGGGAGACCCAGTACTTC.

V gene TRBV4-2 combines with J gene TRBJ2-2, with 10 bases that match TRBD1. Trimming removed 4 bases from V and 0 bases from J; junction bases left unmatched: 2. There are 16 residues in the CDR3. CDR1 is LGHNA, CDR2 YNFKEQ, per germline. The CDR3 DNA is TGTGCCAGCAGCCCCGGACAGGGGGCGAACACCGGGGAGCTGTTTTTT. The encoded protein is CASSPGQGANTGELFF.